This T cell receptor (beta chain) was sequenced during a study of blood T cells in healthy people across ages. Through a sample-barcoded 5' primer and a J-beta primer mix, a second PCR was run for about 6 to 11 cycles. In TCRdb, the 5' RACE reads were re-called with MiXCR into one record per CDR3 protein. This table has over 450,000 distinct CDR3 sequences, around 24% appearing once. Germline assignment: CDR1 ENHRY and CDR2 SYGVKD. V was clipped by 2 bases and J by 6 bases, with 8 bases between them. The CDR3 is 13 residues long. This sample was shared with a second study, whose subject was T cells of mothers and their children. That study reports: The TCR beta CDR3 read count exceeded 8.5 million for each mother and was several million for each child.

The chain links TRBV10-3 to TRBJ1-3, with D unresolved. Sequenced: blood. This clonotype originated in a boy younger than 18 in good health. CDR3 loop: CAISEMAVNTIYF. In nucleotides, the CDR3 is TGTGCCATCAGTGAGATGGCGGTAAACACCATATATTTT.